The 18 T cell receptor beta chains presented below share a single source sample, sequenced in a study of T-cell memory formation after mild COVID-19. TCRdb called the 5' RACE reads again in MiXCR, with one record for every CDR3 protein. The sample consists of 150,000 to 200,000 distinct CDR3 sequences, around 15% of them appearing once. Sequenced input: PBMCs or a T cell subset sorted from them (not recorded which). The receptors were gathered from an adult woman who had mild COVID-19 (a few samples of this study predate the infection). Cell type and time point are not known.

The gene calls are TRBV7-2 and TRBJ2-1, with TRBD2 matching 12 bases. This CDR3 spans 15 amino acids. V lost 6 bases to trimming and J lost 4 bases; unmatched junction nucleotides: 4. Germline V gene lookup returns CDR1 SGHTA and CDR2 FQGNSA. CDR3 amino acids: CASRASGGVYNEQFF. DNA of the CDR3: TGTGCCAGCAGAGCTAGCGGGGGGGTTTACAATGAGCAGTTCTTC.

This chain uses TRBV11-2 with TRBJ1-1; 7 bases map to TRBD1. Trimming cost V 5 bases and J 8 bases; bases outside gene matches: 8. Germline CDR1 and CDR2: SGHAT and FQNNGV. This CDR3 has 13 residues. CDR3 coding DNA: TGTGCCAGCAGCACAGGGGCTAGCGAAGAAGCTTTCTTT. Translated: CASSTGASEEAFF.

The V and J genes are TRBV6-5 and TRBJ2-7; D unresolved. V dropped 6 bases and J dropped 1 base, with 16 bases sitting between them. CDR3 length: 15 residues. Germline-derived CDR1 and CDR2 are MNHEY and SVGAGI. The CDR3: CASSLQRSRSYEQYF. Written as DNA, the CDR3 is TGTGCCAGCAGCCTTCAGCGATCGAGGTCCTACGAGCAGTACTTC.

This clonotype was detected many times. The rearrangement uses TRBV7-2 and TRBJ2-7; D assignment may be TRBD1 or TRBD2 (6 bases each). In germline, CDR1 is SGHTA, CDR2 FQGNSA. V was shortened by 2 bases and J by 2 bases, with 16 bases between the two germline ends. The CDR3 runs to 16 residues. DNA of the CDR3: TGTGCCAGCAGCTTATCCCCGGGAGCAGGGGCCTACGAGCAGTACTTC. Encoded protein: CASSLSPGAGAYEQYF. Complete variable domain (other parts from reference TRBV7-2 and TRBJ2-7): GAGVSQSPSNKVTEKGKDVELRCDPISGHTALYWYRQSLGQGLEFLIYFQGNSAPDKSGLPSDRFSAERTGGSVSTLTIQRTQQEDSAVYLCASSLSPGAGAYEQYFGPGTRLTVT.

The chain carries TRBV3-1 and TRBJ1-5; D is ambiguous. The CDR3 is 15 residues long. CDR1 and CDR2 from the germline V gene are LGHDT and YNNKEL (reference sequence). Trimming pared 0 bases from V and 4 bases from J, leaving 10 bases between. CDR3 coding DNA: TGTGCCAGCAGCCAAGATGTCACAAAGAATCAGCCCCAGCATTTT. Its translation: CASSQDVTKNQPQHF.

The chain links TRBV25-1 to TRBJ1-1, with D uncertain. V was trimmed by 7 bases and J by 1 base, leaving 4 bases between them. This CDR3 region has 11 residues. Germline V gives CDR1 MGHDK, CDR2 SYGVNS. The CDR3 loop reads CASISNTEAFF. The CDR3 nucleotides read TGTGCCAGCATTTCGAACACTGAAGCTTTCTTT.

This clonotype was seen only a few times. J is TRBJ1-1 and V is TRBV5-4, with D possibly being TRBD1 (5 bases). The CDR3 sequence is 15 residues long. Deletions cut 0 bases from V and 3 bases from J, with 12 bases between. The germline V gene encodes CDR1 SGHNT and CDR2 YYREEE (reference sequence). The CDR3 DNA reads TGTGCCAGCAGCTTGGAAGCGGGGGTGGACACTGAAGCTTTCTTT. Translation: CASSLEAGVDTEAFF.

This clonotype has just a few counts. The rearrangement joins TRBV5-1 to TRBJ1-2; possibly TRBD1 for D (5 bases). CDR1 and CDR2 (germline): SGHRS, YFSETQ. This CDR3 spans 14 amino acids. V gave up 6 bases and J gave up 3 bases, with 15 bases separating them. Here the CDR3 reads CASNGGKGDYGYTF. The CDR3 DNA reads as TGCGCCAGCAACGGGGGGAAGGGTGACTATGGCTACACCTTC.

Only a few counts were recorded for this clonotype. The gene calls are TRBV20-1 and TRBJ2-7; D remains ambiguous. Trimming removed 3 bases at V and 2 bases at J, with 14 bases between. The germline V gene has CDR1 DFQATT and CDR2 SNEGSKA (reference sequence). CDR3 length: 14 amino acids. For the CDR3, the DNA is TGCAGTGCTAGTTCGTGGGCCAGAACCTACGAGCAGTACTTC. Translating it yields CSASSWARTYEQYF.

The genes are TRBV7-2 and TRBJ1-3, with 7 bases matching TRBD1. The CDR3 length is 16 residues. V dropped 3 bases and J dropped 4; count of bases not matched to a gene: 9. The germline V gene encodes CDR1 SGHTA and CDR2 FQGNSA. The CDR3 DNA reads as TGTGCCAGCAGCTTTAGCGCAACAGGGGCAGGAAACACCATATATTTT. Residues: CASSFSATGAGNTIYF.

This sequence joins TRBV12-3 or TRBV12-4 and TRBJ2-2; D is undetermined. The CDR3 runs to 13 residues. Trimming took 4 bases from V and 6 from J, leaving 9 bases between them. The CDR3 spells CASSSPGAGELFF. CDR3 coding DNA: TGTGCCAGCAGTTCCCCCGGCGCCGGGGAGCTGTTTTTT.

This clonotype was observed a few times. The chain joins TRBV25-1 to TRBJ2-5; maybe TRBD2 (7 bases). This CDR3 is 13 amino acids long. CDR1 MGHDK and CDR2 SYGVNS come from the germline V gene. V dropped 8 bases and J dropped 5 bases, with 15 bases sitting between them. The CDR3 sequence: CASGRGGGETQYF. The CDR3 DNA reads TGTGCCAGCGGCAGGGGAGGGGGGGAGACCCAGTACTTC.

This clonotype was picked up many times. The chain couples TRBV4-3 to TRBJ2-7; 8 bases align to TRBD2. With V trimmed by 1 base and J by 2 bases, 10 bases remained unmatched. The CDR3 length is 17 residues. Germline lookup yields CDR1 LGHNA and CDR2 YSLEER. CDR3 in amino acids: CASSQGREGTRPYEQYF. CDR3 DNA: TGCGCCAGCAGCCAAGGAAGGGAGGGGACTAGACCCTACGAGCAGTACTTC.

V usage is TRBV18 and J usage is TRBJ1-2; D is unclear. Trimming removed 4 bases from V and 5 bases from J, with 14 bases in between. Germline V lookup: CDR1 KGHSH, CDR2 LQKENI. The CDR3 has 14 residues. The CDR3: CASSQLPAAYGYTF. CDR3 sequence (DNA): TGTGCCAGCTCACAACTCCCGGCGGCTTATGGCTACACCTTC.

This clonotype was counted only a few times. V gene TRBV19 combines with J gene TRBJ2-7, with 7 bases identical to TRBD1. Unmatched junction bases numbered 13, after V lost 4 bases and J lost 4 bases. The germline CDR1 and CDR2 sequences are LNHDA and SQIVND (reference sequence). The CDR3 has 16 amino acids. The CDR3 DNA follows: TGTGCCAGTAGTAAGGGTCCCGGGACAGTTTCGTACGAGCAGTACTTC. This sequence encodes CASSKGPGTVSYEQYF.

This clonotype has just a few counts. The chain has TRBV7-2 and TRBJ2-1, with D unclear. Trimming removed 1 base from V and 7 bases from J, with 11 bases in between. CDR1 SGHTA and CDR2 FQGNSA come from the germline V gene. The CDR3 covers 14 residues. CDR3 protein: CASSLGMAGNEQFF. The CDR3 bases are TGTGCCAGCAGCTTAGGGATGGCCGGGAATGAGCAGTTCTTC.

This clonotype was observed a few times. This sequence joins TRBV29-1 and TRBJ2-2, with D uncertain. Trimming took off 3 bases at V and 8 bases at J, with 10 bases between the two ends. The CDR3 has 12 amino acids. Germline V gives CDR1 SQVTM, CDR2 ANQGSEA. The CDR3 sequence is CSVEYGGGELFF. CDR3 nucleotides: TGCAGCGTTGAGTACGGTGGTGGGGAGCTGTTTTTT.

The V and J genes are TRBV10-3 and TRBJ2-2; 7 nucleotides line up with TRBD1. The V segment lost 9 bases and the J segment 4 bases; nucleotides outside the gene matches: 11. This CDR3 has 15 residues. CDR1 is ENHRY, CDR2 SYGVKD, per germline. The CDR3: CAIKAGTAFTGELFF. Written as DNA, the CDR3 is TGTGCCATTAAAGCCGGGACAGCTTTCACCGGGGAGCTGTTTTTT.